These 18 T cell receptor beta chains were all obtained from the same sample, sequenced in a study of T cell responses to AZD1222 COVID-19 vaccine. Clones were sequenced by immunoSEQ multiplex PCR, and TCRdb holds only the in-frame ones, with some missing. The data hold over 100,000 clones, with roughly nine tenths observed a single time. The sequenced sample was peripheral blood, obtained on day 0 of AZD1222 vaccination. These receptors all stem from an adult in good health.

The chain combines TRBV19 with TRBJ1-6, with D possibly being TRBD1 (5 bases). Trimming removed 2 bases at V and 6 bases at J, with 11 bases between. The germline gives CDR1 LNHDA, CDR2 SQIVND (reference sequence). The CDR3 totals 15 residues. The CDR3 is CASSIRNRSNSPLHF. CDR3 sequence (DNA): TGTGCCAGTAGTATACGGAACAGGTCTAATTCACCCCTCCACTTT.

The rearrangement links TRBV7-3 to TRBJ1-2, with 12 bases matching TRBD1. This CDR3 spans 15 amino acids. Germline lookup yields CDR1 SGHTA and CDR2 FQGTGA. V shed 5 bases and J 8 bases; nucleotides not matched to a gene: 9. CDR3 in amino acids: CASSPHPGTGGGYTF. CDR3 bases: TGTGCCAGCAGCCCACATCCCGGGACAGGGGGCGGCTACACCTTC.

The chain recombines TRBV5-4 with TRBJ1-2, with a possible D match to TRBD1 (6 bases). CDR1 and CDR2 from the germline V gene are SGHNT and YYREEE (reference sequence). The CDR3 is made up of 13 amino acids. V was trimmed by 5 bases and J by 8 bases, leaving 16 bases between them. The CDR3 here is CASSRDKAGGYTF. In DNA, the CDR3 is TGTGCCAGCAGTCGGGACAAAGCGGGCGGCTACACCTTC.

J is TRBJ2-1 and V is TRBV3-1 (or the pseudogene TRBV3-2); 13 positions agree with TRBD2. There are 15 residues in the CDR3. The V and J ends lost 4 bases and 5 bases, in that order; junction bases with no gene match: 2. Germline V lookup: CDR1 LGHDT, CDR2 YNNKEL (reference sequence). For the CDR3, the DNA is TGTGCCAGCAGCCTGACTAGCGGGAGGCACAATGAGCAGTTCTTC. Its protein is CASSLTSGRHNEQFF.

This chain links TRBV5-8 with TRBJ1-1; D unclear. The V end was cut by 0 bases, the J end by 5 bases, with 8 bases between. CDR1 SGHTS and CDR2 YDEGEE come from the germline V gene. The CDR3 is 13 amino acids. The CDR3 DNA is TGTGCCAGCAGCTTGGAACGGAGGACTGAAGCTTTCTTT. As protein: CASSLERRTEAFF.

The V call is TRBV15, the J call TRBJ1-5; D gene unclear. CDR3 size: 13 residues. V was pared by 5 bases and J by 0 bases, with 5 bases between. The germline CDR1 and CDR2 sequences are LNHNV and YYDKDF (reference sequence). As DNA, the CDR3 is TGTGCCACCAGCGTCAATAGCAATCAGCCCCAGCATTTT. This translates into CATSVNSNQPQHF.

The chain recombines TRBV24-1 with TRBJ1-5; weak D call: TRBD1 (5 bases). The CDR3 has 14 residues. V gave up 3 bases and J gave up 7 bases, with 12 bases separating them. Germline loops: CDR1 KGHDR, CDR2 SFDVKD. CDR3 protein: CATSDGARGQPQHF. The DNA for the CDR3 is TGTGCCACCAGTGATGGGGCGCGTGGGCAGCCCCAGCATTTT.

The V call is TRBV27, the J call TRBJ1-1; unclear D gene. CDR3 size: 13 residues. Deletions cut 0 bases from V and 8 bases from J, with 10 bases between. Looked up from germline, CDR1 is MNHEY and CDR2 is SMNVEV (reference sequence). The CDR3 reads CASSLSSGSEAFF. The CDR3 DNA reads as TGTGCCAGCAGTTTATCTTCGGGGAGCGAAGCTTTCTTT.

V is TRBV7-9 and J is TRBJ1-1; D unresolved. This CDR3 comprises 13 residues. Per the germline V gene, CDR1 is SEHNR and CDR2 is FQNEAQ (reference sequence). Trimming pared 5 bases from V and 4 bases from J, leaving 11 bases between. The CDR3 spells CASSTRALTEAFF. The CDR3 region has the DNA TGTGCCAGCAGCACCCGGGCCCTCACTGAAGCTTTCTTT.

The CDR3 loop reads CASSEQGQGYEQYV. CDR3 sequence (DNA): TGTGCCAGCAGTGAACAGGGACAGGGGTACGAGCAGTACGTC. The chain has TRBV2 and TRBJ2-7; TRBD1 aligns across 10 bases. This CDR3 contains 14 residues. V lost 2 bases, J lost 4 bases, and 2 bases stayed unmatched. CDR1 SNHLY and CDR2 FYNNEI come from the germline V gene.

The chain has TRBV9 and TRBJ1-4; possibly TRBD1 for D (6 bases). Trimming took 4 bases from V and 5 from J, leaving 15 bases between them. The CDR3 has 15 amino acids. Germline V gives CDR1 SGDLS, CDR2 YYNGEE. As DNA, the CDR3 is TGTGCCAGCAGCCCCTGGGACGGACAGAATGAAAAACTGTTTTTT. Amino acids: CASSPWDGQNEKLFF.

J is TRBJ2-3 and V is TRBV19, with D maybe TRBD1 (6 bases). The germline V gene has CDR1 LNHDA and CDR2 SQIVND (reference sequence). This CDR3 has 14 amino acids. The ends were cut back, 2 bases at V and 2 bases at J, with 8 bases in the middle. The CDR3 protein is CASSIRDNTDTQYF. Written as DNA, the CDR3 is TGTGCCAGTAGTATACGGGACAACACAGATACGCAGTATTTT. Combining the CDR3 with reference TRBV19 and TRBJ2-3 gives the whole variable domain DGGITQSPKYLFRKEGQNVTLSCEQNLNHDAMYWYRQDPGQGLRLIYYSQIVNDFQKGDIAEGYSVSREKKESFPLTVTSAQKNPTAFYLCASSIRDNTDTQYFGPGTRLTVL.

This clone was observed a single time. V is TRBV27 and J is TRBJ1-1, with D possibly matching TRBD1 (6 bases). The germline CDR1 and CDR2 sequences are MNHEY and SMNVEV (reference sequence). The CDR3 length is 13 residues. V was pared by 5 bases and J by 6 bases, with 13 bases between. The CDR3 sequence: CASSPTGAPEAFF. The DNA of the CDR3 is TGTGCCAGCAGTCCCACGGGGGCCCCTGAAGCTTTCTTT.

V and J are TRBV20-1 and TRBJ1-5, with D perhaps matching TRBD1 (6 bases). The germline V and J ends were trimmed by 3 bases and 2 bases, with 14 bases remaining between them. The CDR3 spans 15 residues. CDR1 is DFQATT and CDR2 is SNEGSKA in the germline V gene (reference sequence). The DNA of the CDR3 is TGCAGTGCTAGTCTAGCGACAGGTGGCAATCAGCCCCAGCATTTT. This codes for CSASLATGGNQPQHF.

This clone was recorded once. This sequence joins TRBV5-1 and TRBJ2-4, with TRBD1 matching over 9 bases. CDR3 length: 16 amino acids. Germline V gives CDR1 SGHRS, CDR2 YFSETQ. The V segment lost 0 bases and the J segment 6 bases; nucleotides outside the gene matches: 7. The CDR3 DNA is TGCGCCAGCAGCTTGGTGGGACAGGGTTCCTTAAACATTCAGTACTTC. Translated, it gives CASSLVGQGSLNIQYF.

The rearrangement uses TRBV27 and TRBJ2-2, with a tentative D call TRBD2 (5 bases). Germline V gene data show CDR1 as MNHEY and CDR2 as SMNVEV (reference sequence). This CDR3 is 16 amino acids long. Trimming pared 5 bases from V and 9 bases from J, leaving 22 bases between. The CDR3 loop is CASSPGSAAEVRELFF. CDR3 nucleotide sequence: TGTGCCAGCAGTCCGGGGAGCGCCGCGGAGGTCCGGGAGCTGTTTTTT.

The rearrangement links TRBV11-3 to TRBJ2-2; D is ambiguous. The CDR3 consists of 12 residues. Germline CDR1 SGHNT, CDR2 YENEEA. Between the trimmed V and J ends, which lost 3 bases and 5 bases, there was a span of 4 bases. In DNA, the CDR3 is TGTGCCAGCAGCTTCGGGACCGGGGAGCTGTTTTTT. Translated: CASSFGTGELFF.

Here the CDR3 reads CASSQGTSGVGELFF. In DNA, the CDR3 is TGCGCCAGCAGCCAAGGGACTAGCGGGGTGGGGGAGCTGTTTTTT. The gene calls are TRBV4-3 and TRBJ2-2, with 12 bases matching TRBD2. Germline V gene lookup returns CDR1 LGHNA and CDR2 YSLEER. The CDR3 totals 15 residues. V gave up 1 base and J gave up 8 bases; unmatched junction bases: 2.